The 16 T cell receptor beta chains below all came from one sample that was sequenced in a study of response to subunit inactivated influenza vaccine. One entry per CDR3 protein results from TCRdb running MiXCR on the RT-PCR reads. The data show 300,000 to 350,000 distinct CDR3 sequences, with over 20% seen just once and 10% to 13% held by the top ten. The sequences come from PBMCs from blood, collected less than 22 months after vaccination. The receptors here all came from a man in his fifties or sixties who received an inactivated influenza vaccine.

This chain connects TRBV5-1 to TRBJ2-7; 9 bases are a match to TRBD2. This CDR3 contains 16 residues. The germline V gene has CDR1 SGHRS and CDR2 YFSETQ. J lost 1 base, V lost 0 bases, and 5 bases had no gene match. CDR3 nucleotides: TGCGCCAGCAGCTTGGAGGTAGCGGGGGTATCCTACGAGCAGTACTTC. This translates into CASSLEVAGVSYEQYF.

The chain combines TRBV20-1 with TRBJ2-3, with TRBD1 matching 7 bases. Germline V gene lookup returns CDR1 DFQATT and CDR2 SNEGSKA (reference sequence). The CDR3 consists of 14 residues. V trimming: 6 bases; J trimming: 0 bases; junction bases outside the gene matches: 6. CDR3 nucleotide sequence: TGCAGTGCGAGGGACAGATCTAGCACAGATACGCAGTATTTT. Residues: CSARDRSSTDTQYF.

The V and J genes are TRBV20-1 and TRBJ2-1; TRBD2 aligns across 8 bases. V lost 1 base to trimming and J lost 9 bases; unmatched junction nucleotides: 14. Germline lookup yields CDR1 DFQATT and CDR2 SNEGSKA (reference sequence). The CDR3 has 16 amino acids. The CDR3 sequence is CSARGQASGRRGEQFF. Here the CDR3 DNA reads TGCAGTGCTAGAGGTCAGGCCAGCGGGAGACGGGGTGAGCAGTTCTTC.

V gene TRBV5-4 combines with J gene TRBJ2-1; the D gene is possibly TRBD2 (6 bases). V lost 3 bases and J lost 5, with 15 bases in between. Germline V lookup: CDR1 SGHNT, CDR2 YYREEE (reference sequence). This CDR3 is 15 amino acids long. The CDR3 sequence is CASSSGASANNEQFF. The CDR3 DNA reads TGTGCCAGCAGCTCCGGGGCTAGCGCTAACAATGAGCAGTTCTTC.

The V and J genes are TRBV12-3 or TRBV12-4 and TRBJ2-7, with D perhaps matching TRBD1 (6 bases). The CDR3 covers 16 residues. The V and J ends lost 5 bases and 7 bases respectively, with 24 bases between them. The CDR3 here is CASSTTQGTVLGEQYF. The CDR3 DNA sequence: TGTGCCAGCAGTACCACCCAGGGGACGGTCCTGGGGGAGCAGTACTTC.

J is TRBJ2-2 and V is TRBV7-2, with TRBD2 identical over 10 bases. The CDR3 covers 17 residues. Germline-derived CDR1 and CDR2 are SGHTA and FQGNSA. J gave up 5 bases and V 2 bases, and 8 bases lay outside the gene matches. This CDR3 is CASSLWLAGAQTGELFF. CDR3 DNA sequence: TGTGCCAGCAGCTTATGGCTAGCGGGAGCCCAGACCGGGGAGCTGTTTTTT. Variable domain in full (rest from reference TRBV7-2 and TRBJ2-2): GAGVSQSPSNKVTEKGKDVELRCDPISGHTALYWYRQSLGQGLEFLIYFQGNSAPDKSGLPSDRFSAERTGGSVSTLTIQRTQQEDSAVYLCASSLWLAGAQTGELFFGEGSRLTVL.

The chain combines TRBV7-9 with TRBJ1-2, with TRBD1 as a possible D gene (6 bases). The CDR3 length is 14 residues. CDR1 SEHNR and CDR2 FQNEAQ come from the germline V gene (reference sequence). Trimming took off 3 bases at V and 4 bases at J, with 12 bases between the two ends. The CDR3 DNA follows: TGTGCCAGCAGCTTCTTGGACAGACCCTATGGCTACACCTTC. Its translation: CASSFLDRPYGYTF.

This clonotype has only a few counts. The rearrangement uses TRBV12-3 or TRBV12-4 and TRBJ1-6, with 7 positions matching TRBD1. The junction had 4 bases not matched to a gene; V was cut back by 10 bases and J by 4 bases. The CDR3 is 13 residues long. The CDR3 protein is CATRDRYNSPLHF. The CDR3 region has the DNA TGTGCCACCCGGGACAGATATAATTCACCCCTCCACTTT.

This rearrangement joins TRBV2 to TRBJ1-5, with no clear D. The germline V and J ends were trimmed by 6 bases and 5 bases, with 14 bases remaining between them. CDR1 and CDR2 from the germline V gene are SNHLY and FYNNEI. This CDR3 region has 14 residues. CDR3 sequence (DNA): TGTGCCAGCAGCCATACAAGAGTCGATCAGCCCCAGCATTTT. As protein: CASSHTRVDQPQHF.

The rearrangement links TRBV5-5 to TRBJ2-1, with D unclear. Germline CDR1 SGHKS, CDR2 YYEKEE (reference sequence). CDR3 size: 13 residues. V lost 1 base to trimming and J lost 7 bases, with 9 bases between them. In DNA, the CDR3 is TGTGCCAGCAGCTTGTTTCAGTGGAATGAGCAGTTCTTC. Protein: CASSLFQWNEQFF.

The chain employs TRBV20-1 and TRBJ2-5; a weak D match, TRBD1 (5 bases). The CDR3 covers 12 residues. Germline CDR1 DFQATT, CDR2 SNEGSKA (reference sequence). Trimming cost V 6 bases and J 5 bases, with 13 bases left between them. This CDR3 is CSAQGFGETQYF. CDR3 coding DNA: TGCAGTGCCCAGGGTTTCGGTGAGACCCAGTACTTC.

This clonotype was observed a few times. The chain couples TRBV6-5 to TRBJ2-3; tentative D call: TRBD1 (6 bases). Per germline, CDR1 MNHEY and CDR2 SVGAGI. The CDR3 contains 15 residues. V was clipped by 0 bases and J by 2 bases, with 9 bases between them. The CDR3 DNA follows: TGTGCCAGCAGTTACTCGGGGGCTATCACAGATACGCAGTATTTT. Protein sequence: CASSYSGAITDTQYF.

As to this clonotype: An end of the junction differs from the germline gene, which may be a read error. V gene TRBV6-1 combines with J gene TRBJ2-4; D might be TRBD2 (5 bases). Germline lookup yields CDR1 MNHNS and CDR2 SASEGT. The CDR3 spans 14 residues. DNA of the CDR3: TGTGCCAGCAGAGGAGGAAGAGCCAAAAAAATTCAGTACTTC. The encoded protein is CASRGGRAKKIQYF.

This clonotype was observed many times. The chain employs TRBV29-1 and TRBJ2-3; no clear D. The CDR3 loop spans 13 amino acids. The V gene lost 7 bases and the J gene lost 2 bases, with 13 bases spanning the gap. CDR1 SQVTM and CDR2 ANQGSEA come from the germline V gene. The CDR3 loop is CSAEGRLTDTQYF. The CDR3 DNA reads TGCAGCGCCGAAGGCAGACTCACAGATACGCAGTATTTT.

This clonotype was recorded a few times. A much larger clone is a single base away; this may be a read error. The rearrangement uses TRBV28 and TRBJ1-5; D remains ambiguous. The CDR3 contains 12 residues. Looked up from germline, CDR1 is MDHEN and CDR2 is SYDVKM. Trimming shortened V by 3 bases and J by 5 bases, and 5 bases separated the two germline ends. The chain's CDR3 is CASSFGYQPQHF. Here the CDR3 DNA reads TGTGCCAGCAGTTTTGGGTATCAGCCCCAGCATTTT.

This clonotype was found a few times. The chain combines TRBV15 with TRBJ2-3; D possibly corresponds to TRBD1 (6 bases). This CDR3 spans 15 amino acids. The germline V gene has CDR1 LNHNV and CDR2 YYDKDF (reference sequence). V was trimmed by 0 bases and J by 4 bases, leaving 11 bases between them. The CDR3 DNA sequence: TGTGCCACCAGCAGAGAGGGCAGGGGTGCAGATACGCAGTATTTT. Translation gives CATSREGRGADTQYF.